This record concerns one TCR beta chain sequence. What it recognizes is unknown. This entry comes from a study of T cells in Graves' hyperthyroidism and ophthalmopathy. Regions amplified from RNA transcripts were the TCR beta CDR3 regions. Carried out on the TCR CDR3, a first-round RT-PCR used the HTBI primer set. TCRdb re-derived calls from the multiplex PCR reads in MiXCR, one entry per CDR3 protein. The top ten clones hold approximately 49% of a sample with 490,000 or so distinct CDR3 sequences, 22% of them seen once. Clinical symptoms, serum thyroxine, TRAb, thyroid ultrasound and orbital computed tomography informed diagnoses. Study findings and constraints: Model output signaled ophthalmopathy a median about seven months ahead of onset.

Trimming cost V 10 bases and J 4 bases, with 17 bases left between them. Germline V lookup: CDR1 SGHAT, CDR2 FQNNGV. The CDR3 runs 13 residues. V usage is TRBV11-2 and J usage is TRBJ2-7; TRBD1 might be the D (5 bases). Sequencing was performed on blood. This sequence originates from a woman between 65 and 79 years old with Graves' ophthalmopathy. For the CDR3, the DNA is TGTGCCACCGCCCCCAGGGTAGGTTACGAGCAGTACTTC. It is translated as CATAPRVGYEQYF.